This T cell receptor (beta chain) appears in the sequencing data of a study of blood T cells in healthy people across ages. Broader study findings: Investigators treated diversity estimates from one million T cells as underestimates.

Each donor was a healthy Caucasian individual from Russia, aged 6 to 90. Researchers collected 9.5 to 10 milliliters of peripheral blood from every single donor. Using a J-beta primer mix together with a sample-barcoded 5' primer, a second PCR was run for about 6 to 12 cycles. TCRdb re-analysed the 5' RACE reads in MiXCR, keeping a single row per CDR3 protein. This table has under 1,000,000 distinct CDR3 sequences, around 36% appearing once. This clonotype was detected a few times. Antigen specificity is unknown. The CDR3 runs to 13 residues. V was shortened by 3 bases and J by 4 bases, with 10 bases between the two germline ends. Per germline, CDR1 DFQATT and CDR2 SNEGSKA (reference sequence).

The sequencing sample was made of blood. The receptor was derived from a man between 18 and 29 years old in good health. The rearrangement joins TRBV20-1 to TRBJ1-5; D not certain. CDR3 amino acids: CSAREDPNQPQHF. The CDR3 nucleotides read TGCAGTGCTAGGGAGGACCCAAATCAGCCCCAGCATTTT.